A selection of T cell receptor beta chains follows, all from one sample in a study of shared clonotypes between healthy human individuals. Clones were read by immunoSEQ multiplex PCR, and TCRdb kept only the in-frame ones, dropping some. This sample carries about 680,000 clones, around 74% of them seen once, and the ten largest clones take 1.5% to 2%. The sequenced sample was memory CD4+ T cells sorted from blood. The receptors here all came from a woman aged 25 to 39 in good health. Each CDR3 is given with its conserved first and last residue. The D gene is left open where the match is weak. Expanded clones are given a class, and other clones once, few, many or no size at all.

j_call	d_call	v_call	clone_size	cdr3_aa	cdr3_nt
TRBJ2-5	NA	TRBV10-1	NA	CPINHSRADLQETQYF	TGCCCAATCAACCACTCAAGGGCGGACCTCCAAGAGACCCAGTACTTC
TRBJ1-3	NA	TRBV15	NA	CATSPQWGEFGNTIYF	TGTGCCACCAGCCCCCAGTGGGGGGAATTTGGAAACACCATATATTTT
TRBJ2-2	NA	TRBV9	NA	CASSVEVTGELFF	TGTGCCAGCAGCGTAGAGGTCACCGGGGAGCTGTTTTTT
TRBJ2-3	TRBD1	TRBV30	NA	CAWIPGQGTDTQYF	TGTGCCTGGATCCCGGGACAGGGTACAGATACGCAGTATTTT
TRBJ2-3	TRBD1	TRBV27	once	CASSLGTGTVGTQYF	TGTGCCAGCAGTTTAGGGACCGGGACAGTCGGTACGCAGTATTTT
TRBJ1-1	TRBD1	TRBV11-2	few	CASSGGTGDYAEAFF	TGTGCCAGCAGCGGGGGAACAGGGGACTATGCTGAAGCTTTCTTT
TRBJ1-2	NA	TRBV18	NA	CASSPGGNYGYTF	TGTGCCAGCTCACCAGGGGGTAACTATGGCTACACCTTC
TRBJ2-2	TRBD2	TRBV7-6	once	CASSLFVLAGGPQGGELFF	TGTGCCAGCAGCTTATTCGTACTAGCGGGAGGGCCTCAGGGCGGGGAGCTGTTTTTT
TRBJ2-7	NA	TRBV6-6	NA	CASSPQEIHEQYF	TGTGCCAGCAGTCCTCAGGAGATCCACGAGCAGTACTTC
TRBJ2-7	NA	TRBV6-1	NA	CASSDRVYEQYF	TGTGCCAGCAGTGACAGGGTCTACGAGCAGTACTTC
TRBJ2-3	TRBD2	TRBV5-6	NA	CASSSRTSGGLTQYF	TGTGCCAGCAGCTCGAGGACTAGCGGGGGGTTAACGCAGTATTTT
TRBJ2-3	NA	TRBV10-2	NA	CASSELLADTQYF	TGCGCCAGCAGTGAGTTATTAGCAGATACGCAGTATTTT
TRBJ2-2	NA	TRBV4-1	NA	CASSLLWSTGELFF	TGCGCCAGCAGTCTTCTCTGGAGCACCGGGGAGCTGTTTTTT
TRBJ2-7	NA	TRBV6-6	NA	CASSSTWSYEQYF	TGTGCCAGCAGTTCCACATGGTCCTACGAGCAGTACTTC
TRBJ1-2	NA	TRBV7-2	NA	CASTVNRGIYGYTF	TGTGCCAGCACCGTGAATAGGGGTATCTATGGCTACACCTTC
TRBJ2-7	NA	TRBV28	NA	CASSYQYEQYF	TGTGCCAGCAGTTACCAATACGAGCAGTACTTC
TRBJ2-3	NA	TRBV9	NA	CASSPRVGTDTQYF	TGTGCCAGCAGCCCCAGGGTTGGCACAGATACGCAGTATTTT
TRBJ2-7	NA	TRBV6-6	NA	CASSPAGRGSYEQYF	TGTGCCAGCAGTCCCGCGGGCAGGGGCTCCTACGAGCAGTACTTC
TRBJ1-6	NA	TRBV19	NA	CASSGRPQGINSPLHF	TGTGCCAGTAGTGGCCGACCCCAGGGGATCAATTCACCCCTCCACTTT
TRBJ1-1	TRBD1	TRBV28	NA	CASSNHRQTGYAFF	TGTGCCAGCAGTAACCACCGCCAGACAGGGTACGCTTTCTTT
TRBJ1-3	NA	TRBV5-6	NA	CASSLVVGSGNTIYF	TGTGCCAGCAGCTTAGTGGTTGGCTCTGGAAACACCATATATTTT
TRBJ2-2	NA	TRBV28	NA	CASSTLLGTGELFF	TGTGCCAGCAGCACGCTACTCGGCACCGGGGAGCTGTTTTTT